This paragraph covers one T cell receptor beta chain sequence. Its cognate antigen is unknown. This sample is part of a study of shared clonotypes between healthy human individuals. About the research overall: The donor pool was made up of a couple of women and a few men aged 18 to 49.

The germline V gene encodes CDR1 ENHRY and CDR2 SYGVKD. Trimming left V 6 bases short and J 0 bases short, with 10 bases between. The CDR3 contains 14 residues. Notes on the study in general: Donor clonotype sharing was expected to depend on sequencing depth.

It was at deep level that the assay was run. The replicate PCRs on unsorted PBMC were given about 300 ng DNA, which is tens of thousands of T cell genomes. Repertoires were generated with immunoSEQ multiplex PCR, while TCRdb's copy carries only in-frame clones and drops some. Of hundreds of thousands of clones detected, roughly 77% appear once; the ten largest clones hold less than 15%. The sequence was collected from a woman aged 40 to 50 in good health. Some clones in this sample may be carry-over from other donors' samples. The chain employs TRBV10-3 and TRBJ2-3; D possibly corresponds to TRBD2 (5 bases). The sequenced material came from PBMCs. In DNA, the CDR3 is TGTGCCATCAGAGGGTCGGGGAGCACAGATACGCAGTATTTT. Encoded protein: CAIRGSGSTDTQYF.